The clone carrying this TCR beta chain was seen ten or more times. The CDR3 runs to 15 residues. V was clipped by 2 bases and J by 4 bases; unmatched bases: 7. The germline V gene encodes CDR1 MNHEY and CDR2 SVGAGI. TCRdb ran MiXCR on the RT-PCR reads and lists one entry per CDR3 protein. The table records about 700,000 distinct CDR3 sequences, approximately 15% of them present only once. Sequenced: memory CD4+ T cells from blood. The chain recombines TRBV6-5 with TRBJ2-7, with 8 bases fitting TRBD2. The TCR was taken from a female donor in good health, serving as a healthy control. Here the CDR3 reads CASSYGVAGTYEQYF. The CDR3 DNA reads TGTGCCAGCAGTTACGGAGTAGCGGGAACGTACGAGCAGTACTTC.